A selection of T cell receptor beta chains follows, all from one sample in a study of blood T cell repertoires in COVID-19. Sequenced by immunoSEQ multiplex PCR; TCRdb stores in-frame clones only, minus some. Of around 260,000 clones listed, about 89% were seen once; the top ten hold about 0.8%. Input material: peripheral blood. The receptors originated from a man aged 25-40 years with acute or convalescent COVID-19. Each CDR3 is given with its conserved first and last residue. D genes are given only for firm matches. A row's size may be missing; if present it is once, few, many or a size class.

CDR3aa: CASSFLALQGLAGELFF; CDR3nt: TGCGCCAGCAGCTTCTTGGCCCTGCAGGGGTTGGCGGGGGAGCTGTTTTTT; v_gene: TRBV5-1; abundance: -; d_gene: -; j_gene: TRBJ2-2
CDR3aa: CAWRERGKTDTQYF; CDR3nt: TGTGCCTGGAGAGAGCGGGGAAAGACAGATACGCAGTATTTT; v_gene: TRBV30; abundance: -; d_gene: TRBD2; j_gene: TRBJ2-3
CDR3aa: CASSLLQGSSYNSPLHF; CDR3nt: TGTGCCAGCAGTTTACTGCAGGGGAGCTCCTATAATTCACCCCTCCACTTT; v_gene: TRBV28; abundance: -; d_gene: -; j_gene: TRBJ1-6
CDR3aa: CASSLLRDTIYF; CDR3nt: TGTGCCAGCAGCTTGCTCCGGGACACCATATATTTT; v_gene: TRBV5-6; abundance: -; d_gene: -; j_gene: TRBJ1-3
CDR3aa: CASSRQVRTGELFF; CDR3nt: TGTGCCAGCAGCCGACAGGTTCGCACCGGGGAGCTGTTTTTT; v_gene: TRBV14; abundance: -; d_gene: -; j_gene: TRBJ2-2
CDR3aa: CASSWGLEETQYF; CDR3nt: TGTGCCAGCAGCTGGGGACTAGAAGAGACCCAGTACTTC; v_gene: TRBV7-9; abundance: -; d_gene: TRBD2; j_gene: TRBJ2-5
CDR3aa: CASSLRNPGPYEQYF; CDR3nt: TGTGCCAGTAGTCTCAGAAACCCGGGTCCCTACGAGCAGTACTTC; v_gene: TRBV19; abundance: -; d_gene: -; j_gene: TRBJ2-7
CDR3aa: CASSPDSGYEQYF; CDR3nt: TGTGCCAGCAGTCCGGATAGCGGCTACGAGCAGTACTTC; v_gene: TRBV4-2; abundance: once; d_gene: -; j_gene: TRBJ2-7
CDR3aa: CAWSAPPGYSNQPQHF; CDR3nt: TGTGCCTGGAGTGCCCCCCCAGGGTATAGCAATCAGCCCCAGCATTTT; v_gene: TRBV30; abundance: -; d_gene: -; j_gene: TRBJ1-5
CDR3aa: CASSPGSPPGYTF; CDR3nt: TGTGCCAGCAGTCCAGGGTCCCCCCCTGGCTACACCTTC; v_gene: TRBV27; abundance: -; d_gene: -; j_gene: TRBJ1-2
CDR3aa: CASSLGIGGPSYNEQFF; CDR3nt: TGTGCCAGCAGCTTAGGGATCGGGGGGCCCTCCTACAATGAGCAGTTCTTC; v_gene: TRBV5-4; abundance: -; d_gene: -; j_gene: TRBJ2-1
CDR3aa: CATSRDPARGNTIYF; CDR3nt: TGTGCCACCAGCAGAGATCCGGCGAGGGGAAACACCATATATTTT; v_gene: TRBV15; abundance: -; d_gene: -; j_gene: TRBJ1-3
CDR3aa: CASSKSSGVTGELFF; CDR3nt: TGTGCCAGCAGCAAATCCAGCGGGGTTACGGGGGAGCTGTTTTTT; v_gene: TRBV9; abundance: many; d_gene: TRBD2; j_gene: TRBJ2-2
CDR3aa: CARGLALKWYTGELFF; CDR3nt: TGTGCCAGGGGACTAGCGTTAAAATGGTACACCGGGGAGCTGTTTTTT; v_gene: TRBV7-6; abundance: -; d_gene: TRBD2; j_gene: TRBJ2-2
CDR3aa: CAWSGPGWNMNTEAFF; CDR3nt: TGTGCCTGGAGTGGCCCGGGTTGGAATATGAACACTGAAGCTTTCTTT; v_gene: TRBV30; abundance: few; d_gene: -; j_gene: TRBJ1-1
CDR3aa: CSAYRDKQAFF; CDR3nt: TGCAGTGCGTACCGGGACAAACAAGCTTTCTTT; v_gene: TRBV20-1; abundance: -; d_gene: -; j_gene: TRBJ1-1
CDR3aa: CASKGRGELVNTEAFF; CDR3nt: TGTGCCAGCAAAGGGAGGGGCGAATTGGTAAACACTGAAGCTTTCTTT; v_gene: TRBV28; abundance: -; d_gene: -; j_gene: TRBJ1-1
CDR3aa: CASSLATVNSPLHF; CDR3nt: TGCGCCAGCAGCTTGGCTACAGTTAATTCACCCCTCCACTTT; v_gene: TRBV5-1; abundance: -; d_gene: -; j_gene: TRBJ1-6
CDR3aa: CASTSGGVVGTQYF; CDR3nt: TGTGCCAGCACAAGCGGGGGGGTTGTCGGTACGCAGTATTTT; v_gene: TRBV28; abundance: -; d_gene: TRBD2; j_gene: TRBJ2-3
CDR3aa: CASSLRIYDRDYEQYF; CDR3nt: TGTGCCAGCAGCCTAAGAATTTATGACAGGGACTACGAGCAGTACTTC; v_gene: TRBV7-9; abundance: -; d_gene: TRBD1; j_gene: TRBJ2-7
CDR3aa: CASTWAGGRYEQFF; CDR3nt: TGTGCCAGCACCTGGGCGGGGGGTCGCTATGAGCAGTTCTTC; v_gene: TRBV25-1; abundance: -; d_gene: TRBD2; j_gene: TRBJ2-1
CDR3aa: CASSRYRESDGYTF; CDR3nt: TGTGCCAGCTCACGGTACAGGGAGAGCGATGGCTACACCTTC; v_gene: TRBV18; abundance: -; d_gene: -; j_gene: TRBJ1-2
CDR3aa: CASSPGRSGGYTF; CDR3nt: TGTGCCAGCTCACCGGGAAGGAGCGGTGGCTACACCTTC; v_gene: TRBV18; abundance: once; d_gene: -; j_gene: TRBJ1-2
CDR3aa: CASRHRAGEGTQYF; CDR3nt: TGCGCCAGCAGACACAGGGCGGGAGAGGGTACGCAGTATTTT; v_gene: TRBV4-1; abundance: -; d_gene: -; j_gene: TRBJ2-3
CDR3aa: CASSVGRGPSYGYTF; CDR3nt: TGTGCCAGCAGCGTAGGTAGGGGGCCCAGCTATGGCTACACCTTC; v_gene: TRBV9; abundance: -; d_gene: TRBD1; j_gene: TRBJ1-2
CDR3aa: CASSSPRDGNQPQHF; CDR3nt: TGTGCCAGCAGTAGCCCCAGGGATGGCAATCAGCCCCAGCATTTT; v_gene: TRBV2; abundance: -; d_gene: -; j_gene: TRBJ1-5
CDR3aa: CASSPRLSGGFTDTQYF; CDR3nt: TGTGCCAGCAGCCCTCGTCTTAGCGGGGGCTTCACAGATACGCAGTATTTT; v_gene: TRBV7-2; abundance: -; d_gene: TRBD2; j_gene: TRBJ2-3
CDR3aa: CASSAGLRNTEAFF; CDR3nt: TGTGCCAGCTCAGCGGGACTTAGGAACACTGAAGCTTTCTTT; v_gene: TRBV18; abundance: -; d_gene: -; j_gene: TRBJ1-1
CDR3aa: CASSVAFYSPLHF; CDR3nt: TGTGCCAGCAGCGTAGCCTTCTATTCACCCCTCCACTTT; v_gene: TRBV9; abundance: -; d_gene: -; j_gene: TRBJ1-6
CDR3aa: CASSTSGSGENEQFF; CDR3nt: TGTGCCAGCAGTACTAGCGGTTCCGGGGAGAATGAGCAGTTCTTC; v_gene: TRBV28; abundance: few; d_gene: TRBD2; j_gene: TRBJ2-1
CDR3aa: CASSLGGSDTEAFF; CDR3nt: TGCGCCAGCAGCTTGGGCGGTTCGGACACTGAAGCTTTCTTT; v_gene: TRBV5-1; abundance: -; d_gene: -; j_gene: TRBJ1-1
CDR3aa: CASSDSGTSGRHEQYF; CDR3nt: TGTGCCAGCAGTGACTCAGGGACTAGCGGGAGACACGAGCAGTACTTC; v_gene: TRBV6-4; abundance: -; d_gene: TRBD2; j_gene: TRBJ2-7
CDR3aa: CASSLPGQNTEAFF; CDR3nt: TGTGCCAGCAGTCTTCCGGGACAGAACACTGAAGCTTTCTTT; v_gene: TRBV28; abundance: -; d_gene: -; j_gene: TRBJ1-1
CDR3aa: CASSLVGDKSYEQYF; CDR3nt: TGCGCCAGCAGCTTGGTAGGGGACAAATCCTACGAGCAGTACTTC; v_gene: TRBV5-1; abundance: -; d_gene: -; j_gene: TRBJ2-7
CDR3aa: CAISEARQGKDTQYF; CDR3nt: TGTGCCATCAGTGAAGCGAGACAGGGAAAAGATACGCAGTATTTT; v_gene: TRBV10-3; abundance: -; d_gene: TRBD1; j_gene: TRBJ2-3
CDR3aa: CASSYNRAMNTEAFF; CDR3nt: TGTGCCAGCAGCTATAACAGGGCCATGAACACTGAAGCTTTCTTT; v_gene: TRBV13; abundance: few; d_gene: -; j_gene: TRBJ1-1
CDR3aa: CASFDHGGTDTQYF; CDR3nt: TGTGCCTCTTTTGACCACGGGGGCACAGATACGCAGTATTTT; v_gene: TRBV19; abundance: once; d_gene: -; j_gene: TRBJ2-3
CDR3aa: CASSLTAGTSNTEAFF; CDR3nt: TGTGCCAGCAGCTTGACCGCCGGGACTTCCAACACTGAAGCTTTCTTT; v_gene: TRBV5-4; abundance: -; d_gene: -; j_gene: TRBJ1-1
CDR3aa: CASSLQQGAYEQYF; CDR3nt: TGTGCCAGCAGCCTACAACAGGGGGCCTACGAGCAGTACTTC; v_gene: TRBV5-6; abundance: -; d_gene: TRBD1; j_gene: TRBJ2-7
CDR3aa: CASSLSDQPQHF; CDR3nt: TGTGCCAGCAGCCTTTCTGATCAGCCCCAGCATTTT; v_gene: TRBV3-1/TRBV3-2; abundance: -; d_gene: -; j_gene: TRBJ1-5
CDR3aa: CAWRLAGGPGETQYF; CDR3nt: TGTGCCTGGAGACTAGCGGGAGGGCCTGGGGAGACCCAGTACTTC; v_gene: TRBV30; abundance: -; d_gene: TRBD2; j_gene: TRBJ2-5
CDR3aa: CASRTGGMNTEAFF; CDR3nt: TGTGCCAGCAGGACAGGGGGAATGAACACTGAAGCTTTCTTT; v_gene: TRBV5-5; abundance: once; d_gene: TRBD1; j_gene: TRBJ1-1
CDR3aa: CSVGGGQGYGYTF; CDR3nt: TGCAGCGTGGGCGGGGGACAGGGGTATGGCTACACCTTC; v_gene: TRBV29-1; abundance: few; d_gene: TRBD1; j_gene: TRBJ1-2
CDR3aa: CASRDLLGGRAFF; CDR3nt: TGTGCCAGCAGGGATTTGCTAGGGGGAAGAGCTTTCTTT; v_gene: TRBV9; abundance: -; d_gene: -; j_gene: TRBJ1-1
CDR3aa: CATSTRQGRTDTQYF; CDR3nt: TGTGCCACCAGCACGAGACAGGGGCGGACAGATACGCAGTATTTT; v_gene: TRBV15; abundance: once; d_gene: TRBD1; j_gene: TRBJ2-3
CDR3aa: CASSSLHKGNEQFF; CDR3nt: TGTGCCAGCAGCTCCCTTCATAAGGGGAATGAGCAGTTCTTC; v_gene: TRBV4-2; abundance: -; d_gene: -; j_gene: TRBJ2-1
CDR3aa: CASSFQGALGNTIYF; CDR3nt: TGTGCCAGCAGCTTTCAGGGGGCGCTTGGAAACACCATATATTTT; v_gene: TRBV7-9; abundance: -; d_gene: TRBD1; j_gene: TRBJ1-3
CDR3aa: CATSDSSGGKTQYF; CDR3nt: TGTGCCACCAGTGATTCTAGCGGGGGAAAGACCCAGTACTTC; v_gene: TRBV24-1; abundance: -; d_gene: TRBD2; j_gene: TRBJ2-5
CDR3aa: CASSLSWQGAGQPQHF; CDR3nt: TGTGCCAGCAGTTTATCGTGGCAGGGGGCTGGACAGCCCCAGCATTTT; v_gene: TRBV28; abundance: -; d_gene: TRBD1; j_gene: TRBJ1-5
CDR3aa: CASSEFELNTEAFF; CDR3nt: TGTGCCAGCAGTGAATTCGAGCTGAACACTGAAGCTTTCTTT; v_gene: TRBV6-1; abundance: once; d_gene: -; j_gene: TRBJ1-1
CDR3aa: CASRVGTGDYEQYF; CDR3nt: TGCGCCAGCAGAGTCGGGACAGGGGATTACGAGCAGTACTTC; v_gene: TRBV4-1; abundance: -; d_gene: TRBD1; j_gene: TRBJ2-7